This T cell receptor (beta chain) comes out of a study of blood T cell repertoires in COVID-19. The CDR3 loop spans 16 amino acids. Germline V CDR1 and CDR2: SGHRS, YFSETQ. The J segment lost 6 bases and the V segment lost 0 bases, leaving 4 bases of the junction unmatched. This table comes from immunoSEQ multiplex PCR, and its TCRdb copy is limited to in-frame clones, with some not included. The sample lists about 270,000 clones, more than 75% occurring once. The clonotype was recovered from a woman aged 80 or over with COVID-19, enrolled during active disease. V and J are TRBV5-1 and TRBJ2-1; 12 bases fit TRBD1. Sequenced input: peripheral blood. CDR3 DNA: TGCGCCAGCAGCTTGGCCCCGGGACAGGGGGCCAATGAGCAGTTCTTC. This translates into CASSLAPGQGANEQFF.